These T cell receptor beta chains were read from a single sample in a study of cytomegalovirus exposure and HLA in healthy donors. Here immunoSEQ multiplex PCR was the method, and the copy in TCRdb shows in-frame clones only, minus some. The sample records 150,000 or so clones, around 79% being singletons. Material: PBMCs. The receptor source for this set is a man aged 30-40 years in good health and CMV-seropositive. Each CDR3 is given with its conserved first and last residue. Fields, in order: D gene, V gene, CDR3 protein. The D gene is left open where the match is weak.

d_gene: -; v_gene: TRBV29-1; CDR3aa: CSVGTILYGYTF
d_gene: -; v_gene: TRBV2; CDR3aa: CASSERDRSPLGNTIYF
d_gene: TRBD2; v_gene: TRBV9; CDR3aa: CASSPLGGAPDTQYF
d_gene: TRBD2; v_gene: TRBV4-1; CDR3aa: CASSHSGGAGNEQFF
d_gene: TRBD1; v_gene: TRBV7-3; CDR3aa: CASSSDRGGWDTQYF
d_gene: TRBD1; v_gene: TRBV5-1; CDR3aa: CASKGQGADEQFF
d_gene: -; v_gene: TRBV5-1; CDR3aa: CASTAQGGDTQYF
d_gene: TRBD1; v_gene: TRBV7-9; CDR3aa: CASSSPGQGKNTEAFF
d_gene: TRBD2; v_gene: TRBV2; CDR3aa: CASSLRSGRSHEQYF
d_gene: TRBD1; v_gene: TRBV6-5; CDR3aa: CASRLRTGDGTEAFF
d_gene: -; v_gene: TRBV27; CDR3aa: CASSFEGVRLGADTQYF
d_gene: -; v_gene: TRBV7-2; CDR3aa: CASSLSSAASRETQYF
d_gene: TRBD1; v_gene: TRBV7-2; CDR3aa: CASSYLQGSTEAFF
d_gene: TRBD1; v_gene: TRBV5-1; CDR3aa: CASSLGDREHTEAFF
d_gene: -; v_gene: TRBV28; CDR3aa: CASSTDRDTIHSGNTIYF
d_gene: -; v_gene: TRBV5-1; CDR3aa: CASSFVGGAISTDTQYF
d_gene: -; v_gene: TRBV6-1; CDR3aa: CASRIQEGTGELFF
d_gene: -; v_gene: TRBV7-2; CDR3aa: CASSFGSWTGGSQETQYF
d_gene: -; v_gene: TRBV12-5; CDR3aa: CASGPDSHEQYF
d_gene: -; v_gene: TRBV2; CDR3aa: CASSDWSKHGGSYEQYF
d_gene: TRBD1; v_gene: TRBV6-5; CDR3aa: CASGYRGLNQPQHF
d_gene: -; v_gene: TRBV7-9; CDR3aa: CASSLGRQGRDGYTF
d_gene: TRBD2; v_gene: TRBV7-6; CDR3aa: CASSLGAGGSQSTDTQYF
d_gene: -; v_gene: TRBV4-3; CDR3aa: CASSQQKQETQYF
d_gene: TRBD1; v_gene: TRBV28; CDR3aa: CASSSAQGDQPQHF
d_gene: TRBD2; v_gene: TRBV20-1; CDR3aa: CSASSSGEYF
d_gene: TRBD1; v_gene: TRBV7-7; CDR3aa: CASSMGQGTGELFF
d_gene: -; v_gene: TRBV7-9; CDR3aa: CASSFRQEEGYTF
d_gene: -; v_gene: TRBV7-2; CDR3aa: CASSFLEAFF
d_gene: -; v_gene: TRBV7-9; CDR3aa: CASSHETGSYEQYF
d_gene: -; v_gene: TRBV27; CDR3aa: CASSLTARGELFF
d_gene: TRBD2; v_gene: TRBV6-1; CDR3aa: CASSEGPAGVSYEQYF
d_gene: -; v_gene: TRBV12-5; CDR3aa: CASGLHRMNTEAFF
d_gene: TRBD1; v_gene: TRBV7-2; CDR3aa: CASSLDPGTGGTTEAFF
d_gene: -; v_gene: TRBV12-5; CDR3aa: CASGSPNEQYF
d_gene: TRBD1; v_gene: TRBV27; CDR3aa: CASSSGTGQASNEQFF
d_gene: TRBD1; v_gene: TRBV5-1; CDR3aa: CASSLGQGLSGNTIYF
d_gene: -; v_gene: TRBV4-3; CDR3aa: CASSQRRGRNNEQFF
d_gene: -; v_gene: TRBV25-1; CDR3aa: CASSSGTGNTIYF
d_gene: -; v_gene: TRBV4-1; CDR3aa: CASSQGGLETQYF
d_gene: TRBD1; v_gene: TRBV28; CDR3aa: CAVEGGNTYEQYF
d_gene: -; v_gene: TRBV29-1; CDR3aa: CSVEARVKETQYF
d_gene: TRBD1; v_gene: TRBV2; CDR3aa: CAIDRDPGELFF
d_gene: TRBD1; v_gene: TRBV6-5; CDR3aa: CASSPRQGGGNTIYF
d_gene: TRBD1; v_gene: TRBV2; CDR3aa: CASSVGQGGQETQYF
d_gene: -; v_gene: TRBV19; CDR3aa: CASSIMGRVEAFF